A selection of T cell receptor beta chains follows, all from one sample in a study of patients and donors after allogeneic stem cell transplantation. TCRdb ran MiXCR on the RT-PCR reads and lists one entry per CDR3 protein. This table holds 920,000 or so distinct CDR3 sequences, approximately 18% found once. The sample was blood, either unsorted or a sorted T cell fraction (not recorded which). Receptors originate from a human donor who was either an allogeneic HSCT recipient or a stem cell or donor lymphocyte infusion donor (not recorded which). It is not recorded whose cells these are; they may come from a transplant donor. Both conserved end residues are part of each CDR3. A D gene is named only where the DNA matches it firmly. Not all rows give a size; the values are once, few, many and, for expanded clones, a class.

length	V	D	J	size	CDR3	DNA
15	TRBV5-1	TRBD1	TRBJ2-7	-	CASSFDRAYSYEQYF	TGCGCCAGCAGCTTTGACAGGGCTTACTCCTACGAGCAGTACTTC
14	TRBV12-3/TRBV12-4	-	TRBJ1-4	many	CASSWDRGDEKLFF	TGTGCCAGCAGTTGGGACCGCGGAGATGAAAAACTGTTTTTT
14	TRBV29-1	TRBD1	TRBJ1-5	few	CSVTGGSSAQPQHF	TGCAGCGTTACAGGGGGCAGTTCGGCTCAGCCCCAGCATTTT
15	TRBV9	TRBD2	TRBJ2-2	-	CASSPGGGITGELFF	TGTGCCAGCAGCCCGGGGGGGGGGATCACCGGGGAGCTGTTTTTT
15	TRBV6-2/TRBV6-3	-	TRBJ2-7	few	CASTDETGFSYEQYF	TGTGCCAGCACTGACGAAACAGGCTTCTCCTACGAGCAGTACTTC
14	TRBV7-9	TRBD1	TRBJ2-1	-	CASSSGQGVNEQFF	TGTGCCAGCAGTTCCGGACAGGGAGTGAATGAGCAGTTCTTC
17	TRBV9	TRBD2	TRBJ2-2	-	CASSVVSGGPNTGELFF	TGTGCCAGCAGCGTAGTATCGGGGGGACCTAACACCGGGGAGCTGTTTTTT
14	TRBV5-4	-	TRBJ1-1	-	CASSLVGDRGVAFF	TGTGCCAGCAGCTTGGTCGGGGATAGGGGCGTAGCTTTCTTT
13	TRBV2	-	TRBJ2-5	few	CASRLEAAETQYF	TGTGCCAGCAGACTAGAGGCGGCGGAGACCCAGTACTTC
20	TRBV11-1	TRBD1	TRBJ2-7	few	CASSLDFPGRRGRSPYEQYF	TGTGCCAGCAGCTTAGATTTTCCAGGGCGAAGGGGGCGGTCGCCCTACGAGCAGTACTTC
14	TRBV12-3/TRBV12-4	-	TRBJ1-1	many	CASSWEGRGTEAFF	TGTGCCAGCAGTTGGGAGGGCAGAGGGACTGAAGCTTTCTTT
15	TRBV5-6	TRBD2	TRBJ2-1	-	CASSFASSGGNEQFF	TGTGCCAGCAGCTTCGCCTCCTCGGGAGGGAATGAGCAGTTCTTC
14	TRBV5-1	-	TRBJ2-7	few	CASSFFGTEGEQYF	TGCGCCAGCAGCTTCTTCGGGACGGAGGGGGAGCAGTACTTC
15	TRBV15	-	TRBJ2-5	few	CATSRGGVGQETQYF	TGTGCCACCAGCAGAGGGGGGGTTGGGCAAGAGACCCAGTACTTC
15	TRBV20-1	-	TRBJ2-3	-	CSASSGESSTDTQYF	TGCAGTGCTTCCTCGGGGGAATCTAGCACAGATACGCAGTATTTT
17	TRBV14	TRBD2	TRBJ2-1	few	CASSPLSSGPSYNEQFF	TGTGCCAGCAGCCCTCTCTCTAGCGGACCCTCCTACAATGAGCAGTTCTTC
14	TRBV20-1	-	TRBJ1-5	few	CSARADLSNQPQHF	TGCAGTGCTAGGGCGGACCTTAGCAATCAGCCCCAGCATTTT
16	TRBV7-9	TRBD2	TRBJ2-1	-	CASSLVRAGGPQEQFF	TGTGCCAGCAGCTTAGTGCGGGCGGGAGGGCCCCAAGAGCAGTTCTTC